This is a list of T cell receptor beta chains from one sample in a study of T cell repertoires in cytomegalovirus infection. Using its own MiXCR run on the reads, TCRdb lists one record per CDR3 protein. The top ten clones hold 30% to 35% of a sample with around 180,000 distinct CDR3 sequences, about 28% of them seen once. Material: PBMCs. The receptors here all came from a human donor in good health (CMV status not recorded). Some clones in this sample may be carry-over from other donors' samples. Each CDR3 is given with its conserved first and last residue. Fields, in order: J gene, clone size, D gene, V gene, CDR3 DNA, CDR3 protein. The D gene is left open where the match is weak. Expanded clones are given a class, and other clones once, few, many or no size at all.

>TRBJ1-6|many|-|TRBV7-2
TGTGCCAGCAGCTTAAACCCAGGCTCCAATTCACCCCTCCACTTT
CASSLNPGSNSPLHF
>TRBJ2-1|-|-|TRBV12-3/TRBV12-4
TGTGCCAGCAGACCGGACCCAAATGAGCAGTTCTTC
CASRPDPNEQFF
>TRBJ2-7|-|TRBD1|TRBV7-9
TGTGCCAGCAGCTATGGACAGGGGTCCTCCTACGAGCAGTACTTC
CASSYGQGSSYEQYF
>TRBJ2-4|few|-|TRBV11-2
TGTGCCAGCAGCTTAGTTGTGGGGGCGGGAAACATTCAGTACTTC
CASSLVVGAGNIQYF
>TRBJ2-7|once|-|TRBV29-1
TGCAGCGTTTCCTCCTATCTAGGGCGGGGCGAGCAGTACTTC
CSVSSYLGRGEQYF
>TRBJ2-5|few|TRBD2|TRBV10-3
TGTGCCATCAGTGAGTTGAGCGGGGGTCAAGAGACCCAGTACTTC
CAISELSGGQETQYF
>TRBJ2-7|-|-|TRBV5-6
TGTGCCAGCAGCCCTGACCCCCGAGTGGAGCAGTACTTC
CASSPDPRVEQYF
>TRBJ2-3|-|-|TRBV6-8
TGTGCCAGCAGTTACCTTCCGGTCTTCGGCACAGATACGCAGTATTTT
CASSYLPVFGTDTQYF
>TRBJ1-1|-|-|TRBV19
TGTGCCAGTAATCCGGGACCTCAGGGGACTGAAGCTTTCTTT
CASNPGPQGTEAFF
>TRBJ2-7|-|TRBD1|TRBV7-9
TGTGCCAGCAGCTCCGGGACAGTTTCCTACGAGCAGTACTTC
CASSSGTVSYEQYF
>TRBJ1-2|-|TRBD1|TRBV5-4
TGTGCCAGCAGCTCCAGGGGGATTTGGCCTGGCTACACCTTC
CASSSRGIWPGYTF
>TRBJ2-7|-|-|TRBV11-3
TGTGCCAGCAGCCCTTCAGGGAACTCCTACGAGCAGTACTTC
CASSPSGNSYEQYF
>TRBJ2-3|few|-|TRBV29-1
TGCAGCGTCGGTGCGGGCCCTACGCAGTATTTT
CSVGAGPTQYF
>TRBJ1-1|-|TRBD1|TRBV19
TGTGGCAGTAGTTCCCCCCGGGACAGGGGCCTGAGTGACACTGAAGCTTTCTTT
CGSSSPRDRGLSDTEAFF
>TRBJ1-1|few|-|TRBV7-8
TGTGCCAGCAGCTTAGCTAGGGGGGCTGAAGCTTTCTTT
CASSLARGAEAFF
>TRBJ2-7|-|-|TRBV10-1
TGCGCCAGCAGTGAGGGCCCCTGGGACGAGCAGTACTTC
CASSEGPWDEQYF
>TRBJ2-1|-|-|TRBV19
TGTGCCAGTAGAGGCTGGGGGAATACCTACAATGAGCAGTTCTTC
CASRGWGNTYNEQFF
>TRBJ1-6|-|TRBD1|TRBV6-1
TGTGCCAGCAGCGATACAGGGGGGAGAAATTCACCCCTCCACTTT
CASSDTGGRNSPLHF
>TRBJ2-7|-|TRBD2|TRBV12-3/TRBV12-4
TGTGCCAGCAGTTCTAGCGGGGGTCGGGACGAGCAGTACTTC
CASSSSGGRDEQYF
>TRBJ2-2|-|TRBD1|TRBV19
TGTGCCAGTAGTGTCCGGGACAGGGCCTATTCCGGGGAGCTGTTTTTT
CASSVRDRAYSGELFF
>TRBJ1-4|few|-|TRBV5-1
TGCGCCAGCAGCTTGGTCGGGGTCCCTAATGAAAAACTGTTTTTT
CASSLVGVPNEKLFF
>TRBJ1-1|-|TRBD1|TRBV6-8
TGTGCCAGCAGCCAGGGGGGGGTGTGGACTGAAGCTTTCTTT
CASSQGGVWTEAFF
>TRBJ2-7|-|-|TRBV12-3/TRBV12-4
TGTGCCAGCAGTTTATCCCAGCTCGAGCAGTACTTC
CASSLSQLEQYF
>TRBJ2-2|few|-|TRBV19
TGTGCCAGTAGTATTATAGCGAACACCGGGGAGCTGTTTTTT
CASSIIANTGELFF
>TRBJ2-1|-|-|TRBV7-3
TGTGCCAGCAGCCCAACGGGACGGGGGATGGACAATGAGCAGTTCTTC
CASSPTGRGMDNEQFF